This T cell receptor (beta chain) was captured in a study of monozygotic twins with inflammatory bowel disease. Study-wide results and caveats: Clonotypes shared with others were fewer in IBD patients than in healthy twins, especially with disease activity. Support was lacking for any single strong IBD-associated signal or clonotype.

CDR3 size: 15 residues. In germline, CDR1 is PRHDT, CDR2 FYEKMQ (reference sequence). Researchers used around 3,400 ng of total RNA for each TCR library. Following a re-call of the 5' RACE reads, TCRdb has one entry per CDR3 protein and lacks DNA. Reported are a few hundred thousand distinct CDR3 sequences; the ten largest clones contain 2% to 2.5%. Worth noting for this clonotype: Its antigen remains unidentified.

Sequenced sample: blood. The chain has TRBV13 and TRBJ1-5; TCRdb selects TRBD1, and the lack of DNA leaves this call unchecked. The TCR originated in a human donor with ulcerative colitis or Crohn's disease, or a healthy co-twin of an affected twin (not recorded which). CDR3 in amino acids: CASSLGQGAAQPQHF.